The present T cell receptor beta chain was sequenced within a study of cytomegalovirus exposure and HLA in healthy donors. Study-wide results and limits: Generally TCR sequences proved uncommon, though certain public TCRs appeared in numerous donors. It was reported that TCR beta sequences correctly inferred the HLA-A and HLA-B alleles for most subjects.

A word on this clone: Antigen specificity is unknown. An end of the junction does not agree with germline; a read error may underlie this. The same CDR3 is also encoded by other DNA sequences in this sample.

Primers: 60 Vbeta forward and 13 Jbeta reverse. Method: immunoSEQ multiplex PCR; TCRdb's copy keeps in-frame clones and lacks some. The profile covers 180,000 or so clones, with almost 80% appearing a single time and roughly an eighth taken by the ten largest. Germline CDR1 reads SNHLY; CDR2 reads FYNNEI. CDR3 length equals 13 residues. What was sequenced was PBMCs. V and J are TRBV2 and TRBJ2-3, with TRBD1 as a possible D gene (5 bases). This clonotype was obtained from a man between 45 and 60 years old in good health and CMV-seropositive. The CDR3 here is CASNGHLTDTQYF. CDR3 nucleotides: TGTGCTAGCAATGGACACCTCACAGATACGCAGTATTTT.